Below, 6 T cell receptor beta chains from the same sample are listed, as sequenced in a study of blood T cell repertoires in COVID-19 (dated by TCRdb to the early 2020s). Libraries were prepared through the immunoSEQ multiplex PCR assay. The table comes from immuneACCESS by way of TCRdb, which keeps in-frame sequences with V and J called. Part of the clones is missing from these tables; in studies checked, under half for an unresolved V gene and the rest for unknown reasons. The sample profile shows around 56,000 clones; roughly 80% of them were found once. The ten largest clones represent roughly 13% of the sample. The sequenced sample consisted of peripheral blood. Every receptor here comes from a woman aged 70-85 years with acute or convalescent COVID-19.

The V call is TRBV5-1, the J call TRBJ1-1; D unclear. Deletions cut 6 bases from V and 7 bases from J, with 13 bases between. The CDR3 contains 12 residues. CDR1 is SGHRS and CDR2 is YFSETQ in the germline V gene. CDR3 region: CASTVESGEAFF. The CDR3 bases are TGCGCCAGCACCGTAGAGAGCGGTGAAGCTTTCTTT.

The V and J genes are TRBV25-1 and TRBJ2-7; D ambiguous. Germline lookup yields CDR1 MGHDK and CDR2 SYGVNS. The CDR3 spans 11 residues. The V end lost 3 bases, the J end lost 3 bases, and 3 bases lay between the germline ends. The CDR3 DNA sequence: TGTGCCAGCAGTGATAACTACGAGCAGTACTTC. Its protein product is CASSDNYEQYF.

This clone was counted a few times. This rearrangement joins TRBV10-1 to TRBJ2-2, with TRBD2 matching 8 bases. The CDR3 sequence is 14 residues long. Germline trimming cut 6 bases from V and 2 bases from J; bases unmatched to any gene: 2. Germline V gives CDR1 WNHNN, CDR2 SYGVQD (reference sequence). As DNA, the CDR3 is TGCGCCAGCAGACTAGCGGAAAACACCGGGGAGCTGTTTTTT. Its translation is CASRLAENTGELFF.

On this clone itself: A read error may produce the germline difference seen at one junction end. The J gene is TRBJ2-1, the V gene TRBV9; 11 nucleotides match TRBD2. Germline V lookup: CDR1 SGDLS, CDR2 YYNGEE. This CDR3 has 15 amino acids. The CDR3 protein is CARSVAGGRGNEQFF. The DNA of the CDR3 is TGTGCCCGCAGCGTAGCGGGGGGGCGGGGGAATGAGCAGTTCTTC.

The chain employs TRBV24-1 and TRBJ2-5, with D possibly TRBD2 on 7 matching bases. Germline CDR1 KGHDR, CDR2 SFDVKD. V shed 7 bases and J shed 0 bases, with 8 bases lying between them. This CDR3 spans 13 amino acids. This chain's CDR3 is CATSGGHQETQYF. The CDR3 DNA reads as TGTGCCACCAGCGGGGGGCACCAAGAGACCCAGTACTTC.

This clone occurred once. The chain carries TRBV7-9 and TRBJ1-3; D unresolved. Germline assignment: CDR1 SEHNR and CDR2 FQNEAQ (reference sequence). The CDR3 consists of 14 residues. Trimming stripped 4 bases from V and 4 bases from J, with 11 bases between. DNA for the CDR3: TGTGCCAGCAGCTCCGCGGACTCCGGAAACACCATATATTTT. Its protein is CASSSADSGNTIYF.